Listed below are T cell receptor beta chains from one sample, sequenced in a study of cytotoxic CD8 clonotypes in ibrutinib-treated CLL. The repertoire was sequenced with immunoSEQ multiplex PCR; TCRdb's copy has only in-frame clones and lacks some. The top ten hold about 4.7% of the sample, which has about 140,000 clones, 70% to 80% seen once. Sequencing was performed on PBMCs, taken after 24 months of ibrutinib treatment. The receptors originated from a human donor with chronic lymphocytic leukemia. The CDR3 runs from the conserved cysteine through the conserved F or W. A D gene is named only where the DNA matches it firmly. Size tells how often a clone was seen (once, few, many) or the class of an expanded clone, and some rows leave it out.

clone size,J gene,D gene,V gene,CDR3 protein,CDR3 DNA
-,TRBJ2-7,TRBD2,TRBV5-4,CASSLAGGGTSYEQYF,TGTGCCAGCAGCTTGGCCGGCGGGGGTACCTCCTACGAGCAGTACTTC
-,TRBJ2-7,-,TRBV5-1,CASSLHARVVDEQYF,TGCGCCAGCAGCTTGCACGCCAGGGTGGTCGACGAGCAGTACTTC
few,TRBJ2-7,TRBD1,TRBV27,CASSTDRDTYEQYF,TGTGCCAGCAGTACCGACAGGGATACCTACGAGCAGTACTTC
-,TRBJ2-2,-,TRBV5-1,CASSPARGWDTGELFF,TGCGCCAGCAGCCCTGCGAGGGGGTGGGACACCGGGGAGCTGTTTTTT
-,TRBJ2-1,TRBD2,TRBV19,CASSRGLAGYNEQFF,TGTGCCAGTAGTAGGGGACTAGCGGGCTACAATGAGCAGTTCTTC
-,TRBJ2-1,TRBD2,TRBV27,CASSLWFGLAHNEQFF,TGTGCCAGCAGTTTATGGTTCGGACTAGCGCACAATGAGCAGTTCTTC
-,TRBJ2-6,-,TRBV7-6,CASSPQPQAGANVLTF,TGTGCCAGCAGCCCTCAACCCCAGGCAGGGGCCAACGTCCTGACTTTC
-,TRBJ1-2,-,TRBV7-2,CASSFQGQDGYTF,TGTGCCAGCAGCTTCCAGGGGCAGGATGGCTACACCTTC
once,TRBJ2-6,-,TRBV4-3,CASSQDPRQAGANVLTF,TGCGCCAGCAGCCAAGATCCGAGACAGGCTGGGGCCAACGTCCTGACTTTC
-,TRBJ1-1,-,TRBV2,CASSEWWDTEAFF,TGTGCCAGCAGTGAATGGTGGGACACTGAAGCTTTCTTT